These 5 T cell receptor beta chains originate from one sample sequenced in a study of glioma-infiltrating T cells after dendritic cell vaccination. TCRdb's copy holds only in-frame clones and misses some; the assay was immunoSEQ multiplex PCR. The sample shows roughly 82,000 clones, over 85% of them seen only once. The source was blood, collected before dendritic cell vaccination. The source is a human donor with glioblastoma.

This clone was counted only a few times. The J gene is TRBJ1-5, the V gene TRBV6-1, with TRBD1 matching 9 bases. CDR1 is MNHNS, CDR2 SASEGT, per germline. The CDR3 loop spans 15 amino acids. After removal of 7 bases from V and 0 bases from J, the junction contained 4 bases not matched to a gene. The CDR3 DNA reads as TGTGCCAGCATATGGACAGGGGATAGCAATCAGCCCCAGCATTTT. As protein: CASIWTGDSNQPQHF.

The genes are TRBV7-7 and TRBJ2-3; 11 bases match TRBD2. Germline lookup yields CDR1 SSHAT and CDR2 FNYEAQ (reference sequence). CDR3 length: 16 amino acids. The CDR3 region has the DNA TGTGCTAGCTCCCAAGGACTAGCGGGCTGGGGAGATACGCAGTATTTT. This codes for CASSQGLAGWGDTQYF.

The CDR3 DNA reads as TGTGCCTGGGCTAGCGCTTACGAGCAGTACTTC. Protein: CAWASAYEQYF. This chain uses TRBV30 with TRBJ2-7, with D possibly being TRBD2 (6 bases). The CDR3 runs to 11 residues. With 5 bases removed from V and 4 bases from J, the gap between germline ends came to 9 bases. Per the germline V gene, CDR1 is GTSNPN and CDR2 is SVGIG (reference sequence).

This chain joins TRBV2 and TRBJ2-2; a weak D match, TRBD1 (6 bases). Germline V CDR1 and CDR2: SNHLY, FYNNEI. This CDR3 contains 13 residues. Trimming pared 6 bases from V and 7 bases from J, leaving 12 bases between. For the CDR3, the DNA is TGTGCCAGCAGGGACAGCCCCGGCGGGGAGCTGTTTTTT. The encoded protein is CASRDSPGGELFF.

The chain is built from TRBV10-1 and TRBJ1-1; unclear D gene. V lost 2 bases and J lost 0, with 22 bases in between. This CDR3 is 19 amino acids long. Per the germline V gene, CDR1 is WNHNN and CDR2 is SYGVQD (reference sequence). The chain's CDR3 is CASSEAAGVYPRMNTEAFF. The CDR3 DNA is TGCGCCAGCAGTGAGGCGGCTGGCGTGTATCCCAGAATGAACACTGAAGCTTTCTTT.